This TCR beta chain was obtained from a study of CD4 T cell repertoires in COVID-19. Profiling relied on immunoSEQ multiplex PCR, and the TCRdb table lists in-frame clones only, not all of them. The sample has fewer than 100,000 clones; 83% are singletons. This CDR3 comprises 15 residues. Germline V lookup: CDR1 KGHSH, CDR2 LQKENI. V was clipped by 2 bases and J by 4 bases; unmatched bases: 5. Notes on the study in general: Two or all three memory subsets shared several highly expanded SARS-CoV-2-reactive clonotypes. Between about 7 and 27% of SARS-CoV-2 clonotypes also appeared in SARS-CoV and/or HKU1 spike cultures.

In regard to this clone: Its antigen is currently unknown. The sample has other DNA sequences that encode this CDR3 too.

The sequencing used CD4+ T cells from peripheral blood, collected after recovery from COVID-19. This chain connects TRBV18 to TRBJ1-1; 9 positions agree with TRBD1. This TCR came from a human donor who had COVID-19. CDR3 bases: TGTGCCAGCTCACCATCACAGGGGGCGCGCACTGAAGCTTTCTTT. It yields the protein CASSPSQGARTEAFF.